This T cell receptor beta chain comes out of a study of neurological immune-mediated disorders. This CDR3 comprises 13 residues. Germline V gene lookup returns CDR1 SGHNT and CDR2 YYREEE (reference sequence). V was cut by 2 bases and J by 2 bases, with 7 bases left in between. MiXCR, run by TCRdb on the 5' RACE reads, gives a single entry per CDR3 protein. In the table there are roughly 53,000 distinct CDR3 sequences, 7% to 10% of which are singletons. This clonotype appeared many times. Time point given: longitudinal time-point 3. This clonotype was sampled from a woman between 35 and 50 years old in good health. The chain has TRBV5-4 and TRBJ1-1; D ambiguous. The sequenced sample was PBMCs. CDR3 DNA: TGTGCCAGCAGCTTTGCAACCAACACTGAAGCTTTCTTT. It encodes CASSFATNTEAFF.